These 27 T cell receptor beta chains were sequenced from one sample in a study of shared clonotypes between healthy human individuals. The assay was immunoSEQ multiplex PCR, and TCRdb's table has in-frame clones only and misses some. The data hold around 2.5 million clones, with roughly 93% observed a single time. What was sequenced was naive CD4+ T cells from PBMCs. The subset denotes: CD45RA+ positively selected. These receptors came from a man aged 18 to 29 in good health. Some clones in this sample may be carry-over from other donors' samples.

A remark on this clone: The same CDR3 arises from other DNA sequences in this sample as well. The rearrangement uses TRBV20-1 and TRBJ2-1, with D possibly being TRBD1 or TRBD2 (5 bases each). CDR1 and CDR2 from the germline V gene are DFQATT and SNEGSKA (reference sequence). The CDR3 contains 11 residues. V lost 5 bases and J lost 3, with 5 bases in between. As DNA, the CDR3 is TGCAGTGCTGGGGGCTACAATGAGCAGTTCTTC. Translating it yields CSAGGYNEQFF.

This clone has a single count. The chain joins TRBV7-6 to TRBJ2-7; perhaps D is TRBD1 or TRBD2 (6 bases each). Trimming cost V 5 bases and J 7 bases, with 18 bases left between them. Per the germline V gene, CDR1 is SGHVS and CDR2 is FNYEAQ. CDR3 length: 14 residues. The chain's CDR3 is CASSLQGAGGEQYF. CDR3 coding DNA: TGTGCCAGCAGCCTACAGGGAGCAGGAGGGGAGCAGTACTTC.

About this clone: Other nucleotide sequences from this sample produce the same CDR3. The chain couples TRBV29-1 to TRBJ2-6; the match to TRBD1 covers 7 bases. Germline CDR1 SQVTM, CDR2 ANQGSEA. This CDR3 region has 14 residues. V shed 6 bases and J 0 bases; nucleotides not matched to a gene: 2. The CDR3 is CSVAGGSGANVLTF. CDR3 in DNA: TGCAGCGTCGCAGGGGGCTCTGGGGCCAACGTCCTGACTTTC.

This chain joins TRBV6-6 and TRBJ1-1; D is perhaps TRBD1 (6 bases). Trimming pared 0 bases from V and 8 bases from J, leaving 10 bases between. The germline V gene encodes CDR1 MNHNY and CDR2 SVGAGI (reference sequence). CDR3 length equals 13 residues. This CDR3 reads CASSYSTGSEAFF. CDR3 bases: TGTGCCAGCAGTTACTCCACAGGGTCGGAAGCTTTCTTT.

The DNA of the CDR3 is TGTGCCAGCTCACCACGACAGGGGTCGACCTACGAGCAGTACTTC. It specifies CASSPRQGSTYEQYF. The rearrangement joins TRBV18 to TRBJ2-7, with 8 nucleotides matching TRBD1. This CDR3 contains 15 residues. V shed 1 base, J shed 2 bases, and the junction held 4 bases outside the gene matches. Germline CDR1 and CDR2: KGHSH and LQKENI.

This clone was counted between two and nine times. This same CDR3 is encoded by further DNA sequences in the sample. The chain carries TRBV30 and TRBJ1-5; D gene unclear. The CDR3 is 14 residues long. Germline loops: CDR1 GTSNPN, CDR2 SVGIG (reference sequence). The V gene lost 0 bases and the J gene lost 0 bases, with 6 bases spanning the gap. CDR3 amino acids: CAWSVLDSNQPQHF. The DNA of the CDR3 is TGTGCCTGGAGTGTTTTAGATAGCAATCAGCCCCAGCATTTT.

Of note for this clone: The junction shows a germline mismatch at one end, possibly a read error. The rearrangement joins TRBV7-3 to TRBJ1-1, with D possibly matching TRBD1 (6 bases). The germline V gene encodes CDR1 SGHTA and CDR2 FQGTGA. The CDR3 length is 16 residues. The CDR3 here is CTSSLRADRPNTEAFF. CDR3 sequence (DNA): TGTACCAGCAGCTTAAGAGCCGACAGGCCGAACACTGAAGCTTTCTTT.

This chain joins TRBV28 and TRBJ2-1; D remains ambiguous. CDR3 size: 13 residues. V was clipped by 7 bases and J by 1 base, with 8 bases between them. From germline, CDR1 is MDHEN and CDR2 SYDVKM. The CDR3 nucleotides are TGTGCCAGCAAAGTGGGTTCCTACAATGAGCAGTTCTTC. This gives the protein CASKVGSYNEQFF.

The chain couples TRBV15 to TRBJ1-5; D uncertain. Germline CDR1 is LNHNV and CDR2 is YYDKDF (reference sequence). The V gene lost 5 bases and the J gene lost 5 bases, with 7 bases spanning the gap. This CDR3 contains 12 residues. CDR3 bases: TGTGCCACCAGCCGCCCGGATCAGCCCCAGCATTTT. Residues: CATSRPDQPQHF.

About this clone: Distinct nucleotide sequences in the sample also encode this CDR3. This rearrangement joins TRBV28 to TRBJ2-7; TRBD2 matches 11 bases. Trimming took 5 bases from V and 6 from J; bases not matched to a gene: 9. Germline assignment: CDR1 MDHEN and CDR2 SYDVKM. The CDR3 totals 15 residues. The CDR3 bases are TGTGCCAGCAGTCGCGGGACTAGCGGTTCTCGCGAGCAGTACTTC. Translated, it gives CASSRGTSGSREQYF.

Regarding this clone: The sample holds other DNA sequences that translate to the same CDR3. This chain uses TRBV5-1 with TRBJ1-1, with TRBD1 as a possible D gene (5 bases). CDR1 and CDR2 from the germline V gene are SGHRS and YFSETQ. The V end was cut by 0 bases, the J end by 4 bases, with 7 bases between. There are 13 residues in the CDR3. The CDR3 reads CASSLAGVTEAFF. The DNA of the CDR3 is TGCGCCAGCAGCTTGGCGGGGGTCACTGAAGCTTTCTTT.

This rearrangement joins TRBV4-1 to TRBJ2-6, with 12 bases identical to TRBD1. The trim removed 3 bases at V and 7 bases at J, leaving 13 bases unmatched. The length of the CDR3 is 19 residues. Germline V gene sequence: CDR1 MGHRA, CDR2 YSYEKL. The CDR3 reads CASSHKGTGGSLGANVLTF. Here the CDR3 DNA reads TGCGCCAGCAGCCATAAAGGGACAGGGGGCTCCTTAGGCGCCAACGTCCTGACTTTC.

The chain employs TRBV20-1 and TRBJ1-2; maybe TRBD1 (6 bases). CDR1 and CDR2 from the germline V gene are DFQATT and SNEGSKA (reference sequence). The V end lost 6 bases, the J end lost 7 bases, and 12 bases lay between the germline ends. CDR3 length equals 11 residues. Written as DNA, the CDR3 is TGCAGTGCAACCAACAGGGCTGGCTACACCTTC. Translating it yields CSATNRAGYTF.

The CDR3 loop is CASSPRTGGRGEQYF. DNA for the CDR3: TGTGCCAGCAGTCCCCGGACAGGGGGAAGAGGCGAGCAGTACTTC. The rearrangement joins TRBV28 to TRBJ2-7, with TRBD1 matching over 10 bases. Trimming took 5 bases from V and 6 from J; bases not matched to a gene: 10. Germline V gives CDR1 MDHEN, CDR2 SYDVKM. There are 15 residues in the CDR3.

V and J are TRBV29-1 and TRBJ2-1, with TRBD1 identical over 7 bases. Germline V gives CDR1 SQVTM, CDR2 ANQGSEA. Trimming cost V 7 bases and J 1 base; bases outside gene matches: 7. The length of the CDR3 is 14 residues. In DNA form, the CDR3 reads TGCAGCGCCGGACAGGTAGGGTCCTACAATGAGCAGTTCTTC. Translated, it gives CSAGQVGSYNEQFF.

This chain uses TRBV28 with TRBJ1-5; D not certain. CDR1 and CDR2 (germline): MDHEN, SYDVKM. This CDR3 region has 15 residues. V lost 4 bases and J lost 0, with 10 bases in between. The chain's CDR3 is CASSWTAYSNQPQHF. DNA of the CDR3: TGTGCCAGCAGTTGGACCGCTTATAGCAATCAGCCCCAGCATTTT. The variable domain in full, with the rest retrieved from reference TRBV28 and TRBJ1-5, is DVKVTQSSRYLVKRTGEKVFLECVQDMDHENMFWYRQDPGLGLRLIYFSYDVKMKEKGDIPEGYSVSREKKERFSLILESASTNQTSMYLCASSWTAYSNQPQHFGDGTRLSIL.

This sequence joins TRBV28 and TRBJ2-3; 13 nucleotides line up with TRBD2. This CDR3 comprises 20 residues. Germline V gives CDR1 MDHEN, CDR2 SYDVKM. Trimming at V came to 5 bases and at J to 3 bases, leaving 17 bases not matched to a gene. In nucleotides, the CDR3 is TGTGCCAGCAGTCTACAGACCCCCTTGGGGACTAGCGGGATTACAGATACGCAGTATTTT. Translation gives CASSLQTPLGTSGITDTQYF.

J is TRBJ2-1 and V is TRBV7-9; 11 nucleotides match TRBD2. Germline V gene data show CDR1 as SEHNR and CDR2 as FQNEAQ (reference sequence). The CDR3 spans 18 residues. The junction had 14 bases not matched to a gene; V was cut back by 5 bases and J by 5 bases. CDR3 loop: CASSRGLAGGGSDNEQFF. In nucleotides, the CDR3 is TGTGCCAGCAGCCGAGGACTAGCGGGTGGTGGAAGTGACAATGAGCAGTTCTTC.

The chain carries TRBV5-4 and TRBJ2-2; no definite D call. The germline V gene encodes CDR1 SGHNT and CDR2 YYREEE (reference sequence). CDR3 size: 13 residues. V was shortened by 2 bases and J by 4 bases, with 6 bases between the two germline ends. CDR3 coding DNA: TGTGCCAGCAGCTTTCGTTCCACCGGGGAGCTGTTTTTT. Encoded protein: CASSFRSTGELFF.

V is TRBV19 and J is TRBJ1-5; D uncertain. From germline, CDR1 is LNHDA and CDR2 SQIVND (reference sequence). Trimming took 1 base from V and 0 from J, leaving 22 bases between them. This CDR3 is built from 20 residues. DNA for the CDR3: TGTGCCAGTAGTATAGTGGGTCCGGGAGCAGTGGAGTATAGCAATCAGCCCCAGCATTTT. Protein product: CASSIVGPGAVEYSNQPQHF.

The rearrangement uses TRBV21-1 and TRBJ2-5; TRBD2, the D gene given by the table, was not confirmed from the DNA. TRBV21-1 is termed a pseudogene. This CDR3 is 15 amino acids long. CDR3 sequence reads: CASSKTSGGQETQYF. The CDR3 DNA reads TGTGCCAGCAGCAAGACTAGCGGGGGGCAAGAGACCCAGTACTTC.

The chain couples TRBV7-2 to TRBJ2-2; the D is unclear. Trimming cost V 5 bases and J 7 bases, with 8 bases left between them. Germline V gives CDR1 SGHTA, CDR2 FQGNSA. The CDR3 spans 12 residues. The CDR3 sequence is CASSPSVGELFF. The CDR3, as DNA: TGTGCCAGCAGCCCCTCGGTCGGGGAGCTGTTTTTT.

The chain carries TRBV27 and TRBJ1-1; 7 bases match TRBD1. The trim removed 6 bases at V and 4 bases at J, leaving 5 bases unmatched. The germline CDR1 and CDR2 sequences are MNHEY and SMNVEV (reference sequence). The CDR3 length is 13 residues. The CDR3 here is CASSLDRSTEAFF. For the CDR3, the DNA is TGTGCCAGCAGCTTGGACAGGAGCACTGAAGCTTTCTTT.

The V and J genes are TRBV10-3 and TRBJ2-7; D gene ambiguous. Trimming left V 2 bases short and J 7 bases short, with 6 bases between. Germline-derived CDR1 and CDR2 are ENHRY and SYGVKD. The CDR3 consists of 11 residues. The CDR3: CAISEMREQYF. The CDR3 region has the DNA TGTGCCATCAGTGAGATGAGGGAGCAGTACTTC.

The chain uses TRBV7-8 and TRBJ1-5; TRBD1 is a possible D gene (6 bases). Trimming pared 4 bases from V and 0 bases from J, leaving 19 bases between. The CDR3 extends over 18 amino acids. The germline V gene has CDR1 SGHVS and CDR2 FQNEAQ. The DNA for the CDR3 is TGTGCCAGCAGCTCCGACAGGCGCGGCGGCTATAGCAATCAGCCCCAGCATTTT. This encodes CASSSDRRGGYSNQPQHF.

This clone came up once. V usage is TRBV7-3 and J usage is TRBJ2-2; tentatively, D is TRBD1 or TRBD2 (5 bases each). Germline CDR1 reads SGHTA; CDR2 reads FQGTGA. This CDR3 has 15 residues. Trimming stripped 4 bases from V and 0 bases from J, with 9 bases between. The CDR3 sequence is CASSSGPANTGELFF. The DNA of the CDR3 is TGTGCCAGCAGCTCGGGACCGGCGAACACCGGGGAGCTGTTTTTT.

This sequence joins TRBV5-1 and TRBJ2-2; D might be TRBD2 (6 bases). This CDR3 contains 17 residues. The ends were cut back, 0 bases at V and 5 bases at J, with 17 bases in the middle. Germline CDR1 and CDR2: SGHRS and YFSETQ. The CDR3 here is CASSLARVAERTGELFF. The CDR3 DNA reads as TGCGCCAGCAGCTTGGCCAGGGTAGCGGAGCGGACCGGGGAGCTGTTTTTT. The variable domain in full, completed from reference TRBV5-1 and TRBJ2-2, reads KAGVTQTPRYLIKTRGQQVTLSCSPISGHRSVSWYQQTPGQGLQFLFEYFSETQRNKGNFPGRFSGRQFSNSRSEMNVSTLELGDSALYLCASSLARVAERTGELFFGEGSRLTVL.